The present T cell receptor (beta chain) was sequenced within a study of T cells in Graves' hyperthyroidism and ophthalmopathy. Study-level results: Stable hyperthyroidism was separated from ophthalmopathy by a model based on 13 V-J features. The model anticipated ophthalmopathy a median 6.5 months pre-onset.

V was clipped by 5 bases and J by 3 bases; unmatched bases: 8. CDR3 length: 15 residues. Germline loops: CDR1 SGHVS, CDR2 FQNEAQ. In the ophthalmopathy cohort, Clinical Activity Score was at least 3, NOSPECS grade at least 4, and duration under 3 months. PBMCs came from 10 ml fresh peripheral blood. The source material, RNA transcripts, was used to amplify TCR beta CDR3 regions. With the HTBI primer set, the TCR CDR3 went through a first round of RT-PCR. TCRdb fed the multiplex PCR reads into MiXCR, producing one record per CDR3 protein. The data contain 330,000 or so distinct CDR3 sequences, roughly a fifth of them singletons. Comments on this clonotype: The antigen is undetermined.

The clonotype comes from a man aged 50 or older with Graves' ophthalmopathy. The chain combines TRBV7-8 with TRBJ1-2; 8 bases are a match to TRBD1. The sample taken for sequencing was blood. This chain's CDR3 is CASSPSRGPYYGYTF. Here the CDR3 DNA reads TGTGCCAGCAGCCCTAGCAGGGGGCCTTACTATGGCTACACCTTC.